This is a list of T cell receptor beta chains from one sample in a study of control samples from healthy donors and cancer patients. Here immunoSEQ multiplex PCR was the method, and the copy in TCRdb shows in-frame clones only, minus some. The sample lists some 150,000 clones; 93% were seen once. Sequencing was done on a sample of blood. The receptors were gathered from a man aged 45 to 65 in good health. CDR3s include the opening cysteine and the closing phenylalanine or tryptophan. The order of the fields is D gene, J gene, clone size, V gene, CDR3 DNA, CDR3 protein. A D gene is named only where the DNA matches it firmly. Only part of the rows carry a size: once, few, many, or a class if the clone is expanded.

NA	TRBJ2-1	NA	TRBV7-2	TGTGCCAGCAGCTTAGCCGCGGCTGTCTCCTACAATGAGCAGTTCTTC	CASSLAAAVSYNEQFF
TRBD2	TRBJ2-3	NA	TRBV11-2	TGTGCCAGCAGACCACTAGCGGGAGGCACAGATACGCAGTATTTT	CASRPLAGGTDTQYF
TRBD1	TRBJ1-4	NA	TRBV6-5	TGTGCCAGCAGTTGGGACAGGGTGGAATTAGAAAAACTGTTTTTT	CASSWDRVELEKLFF
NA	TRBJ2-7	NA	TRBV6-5	TGTGCCAGCAGTCTGGGGACTTTTTCCGAGCAGTACTTC	CASSLGTFSEQYF
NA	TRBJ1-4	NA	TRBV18	TGTGCCAGCTCACCTATGACGACAGCAACTAATGAAAAACTGTTTTTT	CASSPMTTATNEKLFF
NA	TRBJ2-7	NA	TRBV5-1	TGCGCCAGCAGCTTGAACCGGCCCTACGAGCAGTACTTC	CASSLNRPYEQYF
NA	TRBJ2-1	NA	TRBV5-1	TGCGCCAGCAAGAGCGGACCCCCCAATGAGCAGTTCTTC	CASKSGPPNEQFF
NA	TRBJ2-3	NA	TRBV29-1	TGCAGCGTTGTGCCCTCAGATACGCAGTATTTT	CSVVPSDTQYF
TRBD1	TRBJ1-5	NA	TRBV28	TGTGCCAGCAATACAGGGGGCAGTCGGAATCAGCCCCAGCATTTT	CASNTGGSRNQPQHF
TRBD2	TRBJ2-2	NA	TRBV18	TGTGCCAGCTCACCACTCCGGACTAGCGGGAAGAACACCGGGGAGCTGTTTTTT	CASSPLRTSGKNTGELFF
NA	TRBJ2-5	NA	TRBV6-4	TGTGCCAGCAGTGTCGAGAGGGGAGAGACCCAGTACTTC	CASSVERGETQYF
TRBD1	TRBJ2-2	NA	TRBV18	TGTGCCAGCTCACCACTTGCAGGGGGCGCAACCGGGGAGCTGTTTTTT	CASSPLAGGATGELFF
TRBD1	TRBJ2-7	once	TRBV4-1	TGCGCCAGCAGACCTAGTCCGGGACAGGGCGTAAGCGAGCAGTACTTC	CASRPSPGQGVSEQYF
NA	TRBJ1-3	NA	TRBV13	TGTGCCAGCAGCTTAGGTCAGAACTCTGGAAACACCATATATTTT	CASSLGQNSGNTIYF
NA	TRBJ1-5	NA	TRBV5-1	TGCGCCAGCAGCTTGTTGGGAGGATTCAATCAGCCCCAGCATTTT	CASSLLGGFNQPQHF
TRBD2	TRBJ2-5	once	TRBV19	TGTGCCAGTAGTATCCTAGCGGGAGAGCAGACCCAGTACTTC	CASSILAGEQTQYF
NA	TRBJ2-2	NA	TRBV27	TGTGCCAGCAGTTTATTATACGGGGAGCTGTTTTTT	CASSLLYGELFF
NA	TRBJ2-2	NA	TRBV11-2	TGTGCCAGCAGTCATCAAACCGGGGAGCTGTTTTTT	CASSHQTGELFF
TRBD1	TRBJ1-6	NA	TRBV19	TGTGCCACCCGGCCGGGGACAGGCAGTCCACCCCTCCACTTT	CATRPGTGSPPLHF
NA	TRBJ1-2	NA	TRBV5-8	TGTGCCAGCAGCCCAACTCCTTGGGGGGTTAACTATGGCTACACCTTC	CASSPTPWGVNYGYTF
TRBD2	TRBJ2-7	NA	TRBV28	TGTGCCAGCAGTTTGCTAGCGGGAGTATACGAGCAGTACTTC	CASSLLAGVYEQYF
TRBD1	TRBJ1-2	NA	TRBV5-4	TGTGCCAGCAGCTTGTTGGGACAGGGGGCGGAGGGCTACACCTTC	CASSLLGQGAEGYTF
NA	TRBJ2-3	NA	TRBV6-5	TGTGCCAGCAGTTATACTCCTTTGGAGAAAACGCAGTATTTT	CASSYTPLEKTQYF
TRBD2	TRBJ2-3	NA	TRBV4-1	TGCGCCAGCAGCCATAAATCCGGGAGGGCCGGCACAGATACGCAGTATTTT	CASSHKSGRAGTDTQYF